Presented here are 23 T cell receptor beta chains from one specimen sequenced in a study of T cells in narcolepsy. Profiling relied on immunoSEQ multiplex PCR, and the TCRdb table lists in-frame clones only, not all of them. Of about 35,000 clones in the sample, around 84% are singletons; the top ten hold 2% to 2.5%. The sample consisted of memory (CD45RA-) CD4+ T cells from blood. The receptors shown here come from a human donor in good health.

The J gene is TRBJ2-3, the V gene TRBV6-5; D possibly matches TRBD1 or TRBD2 (5 bases each). The length of the CDR3 is 15 residues. The germline gives CDR1 MNHEY, CDR2 SVGAGI. V was clipped by 8 bases and J by 9 bases, with 24 bases between them. The CDR3 nucleotides read TGTGCCAGCCAAAACCCGGGGCCCTCCCTTGACACGCAGTATTTT. Its translation is CASQNPGPSLDTQYF.

The chain combines TRBV5-1 with TRBJ1-1; D gene ambiguous. CDR1 is SGHRS and CDR2 is YFSETQ in the germline V gene. The CDR3 runs to 15 residues. Trimming removed 3 bases from V and 1 base from J, with 13 bases in between. CDR3 nucleotide sequence: TGCGCCAGCAGCTCCCTTGGGAGGGCGAACACTGAAGCTTTCTTT. As protein: CASSSLGRANTEAFF.

The rearrangement joins TRBV6-4 to TRBJ1-1; the D is unclear. CDR3 length: 13 amino acids. The germline V gene has CDR1 MRHNA and CDR2 SNTAGT. Trimming took off 2 bases at V and 5 bases at J, with 9 bases between the two ends. CDR3 region: CASSDTGGTEAFF. The CDR3 DNA reads as TGTGCCAGCAGTGACACTGGAGGTACTGAAGCTTTCTTT.

J is TRBJ1-2 and V is TRBV6-1, with 9 nucleotides matching TRBD1. The germline CDR1 and CDR2 sequences are MNHNS and SASEGT. Trimming removed 5 bases from V and 4 bases from J; junction bases left unmatched: 5. This CDR3 comprises 14 residues. CDR3 region: CASSRTGAVYGYTF. The CDR3 DNA follows: TGTGCCAGCAGTCGGACAGGGGCCGTCTATGGCTACACCTTC.

The chain employs TRBV7-9 and TRBJ1-2, with D hard to call. The CDR3 consists of 11 residues. The germline CDR1 and CDR2 sequences are SEHNR and FQNEAQ (reference sequence). Trimming shortened V by 5 bases and J by 9 bases, and 10 bases separated the two germline ends. The CDR3 region is CASSRVDSYTF. In DNA form, the CDR3 reads TGTGCCAGCAGCCGGGTGGATAGCTACACCTTC.

V is TRBV30 and J is TRBJ2-5; 7 bases agree with TRBD2. The junction had 11 bases not matched to a gene; V was cut back by 2 bases and J by 5 bases. This CDR3 has 15 amino acids. The V gene's germline CDR1 is GTSNPN and CDR2 SVGIG (reference sequence). The CDR3 DNA reads as TGTGCCTGGAGTCCTCCGGGGGGTCCGTGGGAGACCCAGTACTTC. Translated: CAWSPPGGPWETQYF.

The V gene is TRBV5-1, the J gene TRBJ2-1; 8 bases fit TRBD2. Germline assignment: CDR1 SGHRS and CDR2 YFSETQ. CDR3 length equals 15 residues. Unmatched junction bases numbered 9, after V lost 0 bases and J lost 10 bases. As DNA, the CDR3 is TGCGCCAGCAGCTTGGTAGCGGGAAGGGCGCGAGAGCAGTTCTTC. This encodes CASSLVAGRAREQFF.

The genes are TRBV2 and TRBJ2-3; 7 positions match TRBD1. The CDR3 totals 13 residues. V trimming: 6 bases; J trimming: 3 bases; junction bases outside the gene matches: 3. Per the germline V gene, CDR1 is SNHLY and CDR2 is FYNNEI. The DNA for the CDR3 is TGTGCCAGCAGAATACAGGGGACAGATACGCAGTATTTT. It is translated as CASRIQGTDTQYF.

As concerns this clone: Within the sample, other DNA sequences also encode this same CDR3. The gene calls are TRBV29-1 and TRBJ1-2, with D perhaps matching TRBD1 (6 bases). CDR1 and CDR2 from the germline V gene are SQVTM and ANQGSEA. Trimming left V 0 bases short and J 4 bases short, with 9 bases between. This CDR3 spans 13 amino acids. The CDR3 DNA follows: TGCAGCGTTGAAGATGTACAGGGCTATGGCTACACCTTC. Protein: CSVEDVQGYGYTF.

The genes are TRBV5-4 and TRBJ2-3; tentative D call: TRBD2 (5 bases). Germline V lookup: CDR1 SGHNT, CDR2 YYREEE (reference sequence). V was clipped by 4 bases and J by 3 bases, with 18 bases between them. The CDR3 contains 16 residues. In nucleotides, the CDR3 is TGTGCCAGCAGCGGCGGTGGGAGAGGGAGTACAGATACGCAGTATTTT. This codes for CASSGGGRGSTDTQYF.

The chain recombines TRBV9 with TRBJ2-5, with 9 positions matching TRBD2. Trimming cost V 0 bases and J 1 base; bases outside gene matches: 10. CDR1 is SGDLS, CDR2 YYNGEE, per germline. The length of the CDR3 is 18 residues. This CDR3 is CASSVATGAGGPQETQYF. DNA for the CDR3: TGTGCCAGCAGCGTAGCTACCGGGGCGGGGGGGCCCCAAGAGACCCAGTACTTC.

The V gene is TRBV11-2, the J gene TRBJ2-1, with D possibly being TRBD2 (6 bases). The length of the CDR3 is 17 residues. Trimming cost V 5 bases and J 1 base, with 18 bases left between them. Germline-derived CDR1 and CDR2 are SGHAT and FQNNGV. The CDR3 DNA sequence: TGTGCCAGCAGCCCGCTTGGAGGGATGGGGTCCTACAATGAGCAGTTCTTC. Protein: CASSPLGGMGSYNEQFF.

The chain has TRBV10-3 and TRBJ1-1; 8 bases agree with TRBD1. The CDR3 is 14 amino acids. V trimming: 6 bases; J trimming: 1 base; junction bases outside the gene matches: 4. Germline CDR1 reads ENHRY; CDR2 reads SYGVKD. CDR3 in amino acids: CAIRGGQENTEAFF. CDR3 DNA: TGTGCCATCAGGGGGGGACAGGAGAACACTGAAGCTTTCTTT.

The chain carries TRBV5-5 and TRBJ1-1; D uncertain. The germline V and J ends were trimmed by 2 bases and 1 base, with 12 bases remaining between them. The CDR3 consists of 15 residues. CDR1 is SGHKS, CDR2 YYEKEE, per germline (reference sequence). CDR3 loop: CASSFLSGWNTEAFF. CDR3 nucleotide sequence: TGTGCCAGCAGCTTCCTATCGGGGTGGAACACTGAAGCTTTCTTT.

V is TRBV7-2 and J is TRBJ1-2; the D gene is possibly TRBD1 (6 bases). Germline V gene data show CDR1 as SGHTA and CDR2 as FQGNSA. The length of the CDR3 is 16 residues. Trimming cost V 5 bases and J 3 bases, with 19 bases left between them. The CDR3 sequence: CASSPGGAGVDYGYTF. The CDR3 nucleotides read TGTGCCAGCAGCCCAGGTGGGGCAGGGGTGGACTATGGCTACACCTTC.

Comments on this clone: This same CDR3 is encoded by further DNA sequences in the sample. The V and J genes are TRBV18 and TRBJ1-1; D uncertain. This CDR3 comprises 13 residues. Germline V gives CDR1 KGHSH, CDR2 LQKENI. V lost 1 base, J lost 3 bases, and 6 bases lay in between. The CDR3 DNA reads as TGTGCCAGCTCACCACAGGGAGACACTGAAGCTTTCTTT. Its translation: CASSPQGDTEAFF.

This rearrangement joins TRBV5-4 to TRBJ2-1; TRBD2 agrees at 8 bases. The V gene's germline CDR1 is SGHNT and CDR2 YYREEE (reference sequence). V was pared by 2 bases and J by 1 base, with 5 bases of the junction left unmatched. The CDR3 is made up of 16 amino acids. The CDR3 nucleotides read TGTGCCAGCAGCTTCGGGGGGGAAAGATCCTACAATGAGCAGTTCTTC. Encoded protein: CASSFGGERSYNEQFF.

The chain has TRBV6-4 and TRBJ2-3, with D unclear. Germline CDR1 MRHNA, CDR2 SNTAGT. The V gene lost 0 bases and the J gene lost 2 bases, with 6 bases spanning the gap. CDR3 length: 14 residues. In DNA, the CDR3 is TGTGCCAGCAGTGACTCGAAGTACACAGATACGCAGTATTTT. Amino acid sequence: CASSDSKYTDTQYF.

The J gene is TRBJ1-2, the V gene TRBV27; D is unclear. V was pared by 4 bases and J by 4 bases, with 4 bases between. CDR1 is MNHEY and CDR2 is SMNVEV in the germline V gene (reference sequence). The CDR3 loop spans 11 amino acids. The CDR3 nucleotides are TGTGCCAGCAGTTCTGGCTATGGCTACACCTTC. Amino acid sequence: CASSSGYGYTF.

The V gene is TRBV7-2, the J gene TRBJ2-7, with D possibly TRBD2 on 7 matching bases. The germline V and J ends were trimmed by 2 bases and 5 bases, with 22 bases remaining between them. The germline V gene encodes CDR1 SGHTA and CDR2 FQGNSA. This CDR3 spans 17 amino acids. In nucleotides, the CDR3 is TGTGCCAGCAGCTTAAGGTCCGGGGGGCGCGTCCTAAACGAGCAGTACTTC. Protein: CASSLRSGGRVLNEQYF.

This sequence joins TRBV10-3 and TRBJ1-1; unclear D gene. The CDR3 covers 14 residues. The germline V and J ends were trimmed by 0 bases and 0 bases, with 5 bases remaining between them. Germline V gene sequence: CDR1 ENHRY, CDR2 SYGVKD. The CDR3 spells CAISESWVNTEAFF. The DNA for the CDR3 is TGTGCCATCAGTGAGTCCTGGGTGAACACTGAAGCTTTCTTT.

The chain carries TRBV30 and TRBJ2-5; 9 bases fit TRBD1. The better agreement between TRBJ2-7 and the DNA end casts doubt on the J call. Germline V CDR1 and CDR2: GTSNPN, SVGIG (reference sequence). This CDR3 is built from 14 residues. The CDR3: CAWRLTGGTYEQYF. In DNA, the CDR3 is TGTGCCTGGAGACTAACAGGGGGCACATACGAGCAGTACTTC.

The chain links TRBV7-2 to TRBJ1-1; the D is unclear. The CDR3 loop spans 12 amino acids. The germline V gene encodes CDR1 SGHTA and CDR2 FQGNSA. V was clipped by 1 base and J by 10 bases, with 10 bases between them. The CDR3 DNA is TGTGCCAGCAGCTTAGAAGCAGGATCAGCTTTCTTT. This translates into CASSLEAGSAFF.